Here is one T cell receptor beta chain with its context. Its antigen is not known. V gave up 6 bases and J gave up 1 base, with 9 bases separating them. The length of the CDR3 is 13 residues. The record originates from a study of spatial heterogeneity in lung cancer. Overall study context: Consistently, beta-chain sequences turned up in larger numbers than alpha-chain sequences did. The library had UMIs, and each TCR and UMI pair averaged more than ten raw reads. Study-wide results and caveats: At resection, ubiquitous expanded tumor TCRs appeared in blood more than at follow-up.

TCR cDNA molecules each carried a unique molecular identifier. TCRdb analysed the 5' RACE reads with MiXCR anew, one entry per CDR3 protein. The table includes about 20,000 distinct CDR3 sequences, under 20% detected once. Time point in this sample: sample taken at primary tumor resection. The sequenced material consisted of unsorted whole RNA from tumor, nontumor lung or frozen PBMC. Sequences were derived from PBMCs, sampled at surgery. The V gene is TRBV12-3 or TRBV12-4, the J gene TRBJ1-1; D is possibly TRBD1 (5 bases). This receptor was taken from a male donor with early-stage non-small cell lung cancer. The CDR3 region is CASRGGRNTEAFF. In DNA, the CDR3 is TGTGCCAGCAGGGGGGGGAGGAACACTGAAGCTTTCTTT.